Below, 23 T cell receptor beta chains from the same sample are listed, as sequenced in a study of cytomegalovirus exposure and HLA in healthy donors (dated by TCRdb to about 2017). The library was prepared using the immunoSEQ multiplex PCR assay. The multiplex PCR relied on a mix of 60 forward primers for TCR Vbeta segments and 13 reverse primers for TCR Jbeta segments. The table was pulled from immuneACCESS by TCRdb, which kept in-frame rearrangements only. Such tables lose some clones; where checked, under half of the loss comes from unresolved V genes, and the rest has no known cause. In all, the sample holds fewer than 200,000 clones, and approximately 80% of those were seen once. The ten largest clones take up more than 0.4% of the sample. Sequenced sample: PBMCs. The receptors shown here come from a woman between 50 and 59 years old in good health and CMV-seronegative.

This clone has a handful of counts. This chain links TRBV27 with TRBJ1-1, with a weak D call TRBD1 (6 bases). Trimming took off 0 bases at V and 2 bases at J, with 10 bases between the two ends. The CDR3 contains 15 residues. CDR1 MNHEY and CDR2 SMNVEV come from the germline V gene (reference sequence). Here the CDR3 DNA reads TGTGCCAGCAGTTTATCTTGGACAGCCAACACTGAAGCTTTCTTT. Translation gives CASSLSWTANTEAFF.

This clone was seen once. DNA of the CDR3: TGTGCCAGCGGGCGGGGGTTAACCTACGAGCAGTACTTC. Translating it yields CASGRGLTYEQYF. The chain joins TRBV12-1 to TRBJ2-7; the D call in the table, TRBD2, was not verified against the DNA. TRBV12-1 is noted as a pseudogene. CDR3 size: 13 residues.

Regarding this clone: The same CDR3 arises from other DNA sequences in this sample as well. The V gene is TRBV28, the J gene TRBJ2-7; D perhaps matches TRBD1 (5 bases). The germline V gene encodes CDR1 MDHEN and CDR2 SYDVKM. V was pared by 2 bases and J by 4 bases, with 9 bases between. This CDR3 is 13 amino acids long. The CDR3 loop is CASSLGQGYEQYF. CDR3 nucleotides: TGTGCCAGCAGTTTAGGGCAGGGATACGAGCAGTACTTC. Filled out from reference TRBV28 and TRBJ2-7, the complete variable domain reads DVKVTQSSRYLVKRTGEKVFLECVQDMDHENMFWYRQDPGLGLRLIYFSYDVKMKEKGDIPEGYSVSREKKERFSLILESASTNQTSMYLCASSLGQGYEQYFGPGTRLTVT.

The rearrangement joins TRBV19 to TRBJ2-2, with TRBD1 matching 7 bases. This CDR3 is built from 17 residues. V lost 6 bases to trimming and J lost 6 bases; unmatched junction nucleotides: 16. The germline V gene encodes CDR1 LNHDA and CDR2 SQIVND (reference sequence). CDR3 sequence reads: CASSPQGSIRGAGELFF. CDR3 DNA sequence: TGTGCCAGTAGCCCACAGGGGTCAATCAGGGGCGCCGGGGAGCTGTTTTTT.

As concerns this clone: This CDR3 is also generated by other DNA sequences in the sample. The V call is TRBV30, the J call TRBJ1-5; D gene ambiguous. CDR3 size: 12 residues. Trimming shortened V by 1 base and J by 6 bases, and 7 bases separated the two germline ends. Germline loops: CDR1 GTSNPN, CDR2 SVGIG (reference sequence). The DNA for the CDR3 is TGTGCCTGGAGTGGAGGTTCTCAGCCCCAGCATTTT. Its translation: CAWSGGSQPQHF.

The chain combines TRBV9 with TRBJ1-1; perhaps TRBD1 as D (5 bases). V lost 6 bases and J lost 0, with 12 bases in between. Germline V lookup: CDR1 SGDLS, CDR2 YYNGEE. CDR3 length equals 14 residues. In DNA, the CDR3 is TGTGCCAGCACCTCCGGGGGGGTGAACACTGAAGCTTTCTTT. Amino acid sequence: CASTSGGVNTEAFF.

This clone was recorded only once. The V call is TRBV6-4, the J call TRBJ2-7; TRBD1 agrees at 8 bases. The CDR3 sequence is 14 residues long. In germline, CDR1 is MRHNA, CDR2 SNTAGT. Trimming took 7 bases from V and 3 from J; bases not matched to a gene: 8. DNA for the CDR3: TGTGCCAGCATTCCGGGACAGGAGATCTACGAGCAGTACTTC. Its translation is CASIPGQEIYEQYF.

The CDR3 loop reads CASSQDLGGGSPLHF. Here the CDR3 DNA reads TGCGCCAGCAGCCAAGATCTCGGGGGTGGTTCACCCCTCCACTTT. The chain has TRBV4-3 and TRBJ1-6; D might be TRBD1 (5 bases). This CDR3 spans 15 amino acids. The V and J ends lost 0 bases and 9 bases respectively, with 12 bases between them. Looked up from germline, CDR1 is LGHNA and CDR2 is YSLEER.

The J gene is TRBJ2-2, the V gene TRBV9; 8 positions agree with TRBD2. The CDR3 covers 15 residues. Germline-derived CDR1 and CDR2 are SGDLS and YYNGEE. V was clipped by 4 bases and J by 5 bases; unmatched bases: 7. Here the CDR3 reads CASSPREGGTGELFF. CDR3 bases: TGTGCCAGCAGCCCCCGGGAGGGGGGGACCGGGGAGCTGTTTTTT.

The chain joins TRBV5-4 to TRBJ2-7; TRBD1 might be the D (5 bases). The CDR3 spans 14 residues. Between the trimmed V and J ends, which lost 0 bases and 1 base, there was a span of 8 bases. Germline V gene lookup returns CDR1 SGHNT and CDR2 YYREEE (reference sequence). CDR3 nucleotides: TGTGCCAGCAGCTTGGATCAGGGTTCCTACGAGCAGTACTTC. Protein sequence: CASSLDQGSYEQYF.

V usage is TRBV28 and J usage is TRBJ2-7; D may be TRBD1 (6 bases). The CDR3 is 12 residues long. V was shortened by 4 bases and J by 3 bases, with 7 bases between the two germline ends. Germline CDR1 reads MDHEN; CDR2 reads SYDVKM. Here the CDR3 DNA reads TGTGCCAGCAGTTCGGACAGCTACGAGCAGTACTTC. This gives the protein CASSSDSYEQYF.

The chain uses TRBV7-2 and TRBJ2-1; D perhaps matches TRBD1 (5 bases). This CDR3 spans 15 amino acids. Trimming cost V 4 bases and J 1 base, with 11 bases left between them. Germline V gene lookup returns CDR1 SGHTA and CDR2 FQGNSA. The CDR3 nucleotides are TGTGCCAGCAGCTCACATTCAGGGTCCTACAATGAGCAGTTCTTC. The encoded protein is CASSSHSGSYNEQFF.

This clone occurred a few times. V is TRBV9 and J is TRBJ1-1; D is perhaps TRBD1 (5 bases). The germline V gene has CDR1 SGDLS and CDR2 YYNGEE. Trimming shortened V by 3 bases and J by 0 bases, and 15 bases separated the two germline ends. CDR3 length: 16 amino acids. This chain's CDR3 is CASSGRDDLMNTEAFF. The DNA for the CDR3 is TGTGCCAGCAGCGGGAGGGACGACCTCATGAACACTGAAGCTTTCTTT.

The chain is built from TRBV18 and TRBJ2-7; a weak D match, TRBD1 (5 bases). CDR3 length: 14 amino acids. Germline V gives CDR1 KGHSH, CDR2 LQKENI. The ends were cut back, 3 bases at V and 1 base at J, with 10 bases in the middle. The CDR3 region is CASSPLQGSYEQYF. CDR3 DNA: TGTGCCAGCTCACCCCTCCAGGGATCCTACGAGCAGTACTTC.

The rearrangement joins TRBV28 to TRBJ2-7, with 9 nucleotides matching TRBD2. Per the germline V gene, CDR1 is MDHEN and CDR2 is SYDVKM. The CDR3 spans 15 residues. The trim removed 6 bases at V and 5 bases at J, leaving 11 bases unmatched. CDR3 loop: CASRLSGLAAHEQYF. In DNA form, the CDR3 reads TGTGCCAGCAGGTTGTCGGGACTAGCAGCTCACGAGCAGTACTTC.

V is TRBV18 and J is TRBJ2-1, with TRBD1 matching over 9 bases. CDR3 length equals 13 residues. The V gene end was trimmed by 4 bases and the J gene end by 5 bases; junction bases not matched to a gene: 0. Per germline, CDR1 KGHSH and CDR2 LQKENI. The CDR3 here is CASSRTGDNEQFF. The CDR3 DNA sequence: TGTGCCAGCTCACGGACAGGGGACAATGAGCAGTTCTTC.

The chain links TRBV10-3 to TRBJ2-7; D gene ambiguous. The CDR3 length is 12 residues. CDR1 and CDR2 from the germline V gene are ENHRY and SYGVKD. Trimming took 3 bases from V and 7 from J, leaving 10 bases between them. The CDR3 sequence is CAISDSVDEQYF. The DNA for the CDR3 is TGTGCCATCAGTGATTCTGTAGATGAGCAGTACTTC.

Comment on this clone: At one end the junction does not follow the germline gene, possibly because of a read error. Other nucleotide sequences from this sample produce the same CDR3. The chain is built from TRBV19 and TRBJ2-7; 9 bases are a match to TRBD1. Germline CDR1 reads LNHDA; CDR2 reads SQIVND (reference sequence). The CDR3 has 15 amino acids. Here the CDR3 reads CASSTPGQGTYEQYF. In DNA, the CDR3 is TGTGCCAGTAGTACCCCGGGACAGGGAACGTACGAGCAATACTTC.

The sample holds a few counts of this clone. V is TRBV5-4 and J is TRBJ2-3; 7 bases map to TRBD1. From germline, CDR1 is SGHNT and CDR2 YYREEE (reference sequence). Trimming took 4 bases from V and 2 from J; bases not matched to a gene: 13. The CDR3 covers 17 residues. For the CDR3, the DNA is TGTGCCAGCAGCCCCCCCGCCGGGACAGCAGCCACAGATACGCAGTATTTT. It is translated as CASSPPAGTAATDTQYF.

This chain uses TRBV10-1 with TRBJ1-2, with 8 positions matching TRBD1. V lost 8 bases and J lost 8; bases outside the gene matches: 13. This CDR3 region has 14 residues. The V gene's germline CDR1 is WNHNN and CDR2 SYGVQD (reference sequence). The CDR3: CASGGADREGGYTF. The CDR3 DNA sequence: TGCGCCAGCGGTGGAGCGGACAGGGAAGGGGGCTACACCTTC.

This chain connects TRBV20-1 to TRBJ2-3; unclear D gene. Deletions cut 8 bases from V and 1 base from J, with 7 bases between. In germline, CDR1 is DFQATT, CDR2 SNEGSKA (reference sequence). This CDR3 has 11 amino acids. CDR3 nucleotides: TGCAGTTATACAGGCACAGATACGCAGTATTTT. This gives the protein CSYTGTDTQYF.

Here the CDR3 DNA reads TGTGCCAGCAGTTTACCTCCCCCTAGACAGGGGAGGGGTGAGCAGTACTTC. Translating gives CASSLPPPRQGRGEQYF. J is TRBJ2-7 and V is TRBV28; tentatively, D is TRBD1 (8 bases). This CDR3 region has 17 residues. The germline V gene has CDR1 MDHEN and CDR2 SYDVKM. V was cut by 2 bases and J by 7 bases, with 24 bases left in between.

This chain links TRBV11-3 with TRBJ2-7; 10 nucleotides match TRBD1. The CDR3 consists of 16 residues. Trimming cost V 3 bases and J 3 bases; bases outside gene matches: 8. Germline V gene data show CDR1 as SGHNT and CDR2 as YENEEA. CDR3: CASSLGAGTGDYEQYF. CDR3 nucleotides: TGTGCCAGCAGCTTGGGTGCCGGGACAGGGGACTACGAGCAGTACTTC.